These 26 T cell receptor beta chains originate from one sample sequenced in a study of T cell changes during pregnancy in multiple sclerosis. Method: immunoSEQ multiplex PCR; TCRdb's copy keeps in-frame clones and lacks some. This table holds 46,000 or so clones, 90% found once. The material sequenced was peripheral blood, taken in the second trimester of pregnancy. Receptors were obtained from a female donor in good health, enrolled as a control in a pregnancy study.

The rearrangement uses TRBV29-1 and TRBJ1-2; tentatively, D is TRBD1 (5 bases). The CDR3 spans 14 residues. Germline-derived CDR1 and CDR2 are SQVTM and ANQGSEA. V was clipped by 7 bases and J by 0 bases, with 15 bases between them. Here the CDR3 DNA reads TGCAGCGGGAACGAAGGACACCCTAACTATGGCTACACCTTC. Its translation is CSGNEGHPNYGYTF.

This clone occurred once. The V gene is TRBV9, the J gene TRBJ1-2, with D possibly matching TRBD1 (5 bases). Deletions cut 0 bases from V and 4 bases from J, with 16 bases between. The CDR3 has 16 amino acids. The V gene's germline CDR1 is SGDLS and CDR2 YYNGEE. CDR3 DNA: TGTGCCAGCAGCGTAGGTTCTAATGGGGGGAGCTATGGCTACACCTTC. Protein sequence: CASSVGSNGGSYGYTF.

The rearrangement links TRBV6-1 to TRBJ1-3; the D gene is possibly TRBD1 (6 bases). Between the trimmed V and J ends, which lost 6 bases and 4 bases, there was a span of 10 bases. Germline V gene lookup returns CDR1 MNHNS and CDR2 SASEGT. The CDR3 consists of 13 residues. The CDR3 sequence: CASRNREGNTIYF. CDR3 DNA: TGTGCCAGCAGGAACAGGGAGGGAAACACCATATATTTT.

V gene TRBV6-1 combines with J gene TRBJ2-7, with 7 bases matching TRBD1. Germline CDR1 reads MNHNS; CDR2 reads SASEGT. V shed 5 bases and J 3 bases; nucleotides not matched to a gene: 10. The CDR3 sequence is 15 residues long. DNA for the CDR3: TGTGCCAGCAGTACAAAAAGACAGGGAGTCTACGAGCAGTACTTC. Amino acids: CASSTKRQGVYEQYF.

The CDR3 protein is CASSLTGGGKAFF. In DNA form, the CDR3 reads TGTGCCAGCAGCCTAACAGGGGGCGGTAAAGCTTTCTTT. The chain recombines TRBV5-4 with TRBJ1-1; TRBD1 matches 9 bases. Germline V gene sequence: CDR1 SGHNT, CDR2 YYREEE (reference sequence). CDR3 length: 13 amino acids. The V gene end was trimmed by 4 bases and the J gene end by 9 bases; junction bases not matched to a gene: 7. The full variable domain, its missing parts supplied by reference TRBV5-4 and TRBJ1-1, is ETGVTQSPTHLIKTRGQQVTLRCSSQSGHNTVSWYQQALGQGPQFIFQYYREEENGRGNFPPRFSGLQFPNYSSELNVNALELDDSALYLCASSLTGGGKAFFGQGTRLTVV.

The CDR3 nucleotides are TGTGCCAGCATCACACAGGGCGGAGACGATGAGCAGTTCTTC. Residues: CASITQGGDDEQFF. V and J are TRBV6-6 and TRBJ2-1; D may be TRBD1 (6 bases). Germline V gene lookup returns CDR1 MNHNY and CDR2 SVGAGI (reference sequence). V was shortened by 7 bases and J by 8 bases, with 18 bases between the two germline ends. CDR3 length equals 14 residues.

The CDR3 here is CASSISGRASETQYF. CDR3 DNA sequence: TGTGCCAGCAGCATCAGCGGGAGGGCCTCAGAGACCCAGTACTTC. The rearrangement joins TRBV11-2 to TRBJ2-5; 10 nucleotides agree with TRBD2. V was clipped by 5 bases and J by 4 bases; unmatched bases: 7. The CDR3 consists of 15 residues. The germline V gene encodes CDR1 SGHAT and CDR2 FQNNGV.

The chain uses TRBV7-2 and TRBJ1-5; perhaps TRBD1 as D (5 bases). Trimming took off 1 base at V and 5 bases at J, with 15 bases between the two ends. This CDR3 region has 16 residues. CDR1 SGHTA and CDR2 FQGNSA come from the germline V gene. Here the CDR3 DNA reads TGTGCCAGCAGCTTAGGCCGGGGCGGGGGTGATCAGCCCCAGCATTTT. The encoded protein is CASSLGRGGGDQPQHF.

V gene TRBV7-9 combines with J gene TRBJ2-3; 8 bases agree with TRBD2. Germline V gene lookup returns CDR1 SEHNR and CDR2 FQNEAQ (reference sequence). V lost 5 bases, J lost 2 bases, and 6 bases stayed unmatched. CDR3 length equals 15 residues. CDR3 sequence (DNA): TGTGCCAGCAGCCCACGGACTAGCCCCACAGATACGCAGTATTTT. This translates into CASSPRTSPTDTQYF.

This clone was counted between two and nine times. The chain joins TRBV19 to TRBJ1-1; D gene ambiguous. Germline CDR1 and CDR2: LNHDA and SQIVND (reference sequence). V lost 1 base to trimming and J lost 3 bases, with 9 bases between them. This CDR3 is 14 amino acids long. CDR3 loop: CASSIAAGYTEAFF. The DNA of the CDR3 is TGTGCCAGTAGTATAGCGGCGGGTTACACTGAAGCTTTCTTT.

V and J are TRBV13 and TRBJ2-2; 9 bases fit TRBD1. V dropped 5 bases and J dropped 1; count of bases not matched to a gene: 11. CDR3 length: 18 residues. CDR1 and CDR2 (germline): PRHDT, FYEKMQ (reference sequence). This chain's CDR3 is CASSTGQGFWGNTGELFF. DNA of the CDR3: TGTGCCAGCAGCACCGGACAGGGGTTCTGGGGGAACACCGGGGAGCTGTTTTTT.

The rearrangement joins TRBV10-1 to TRBJ2-4; 8 bases agree with TRBD1. Germline CDR1 reads WNHNN; CDR2 reads SYGVQD (reference sequence). J was trimmed by 1 base and V by 2 bases; bases with no gene match: 4. The CDR3 length is 16 residues. The CDR3 coding sequence is TGCGCCAGCAGTGAGACAGACAGGGGCGCCAAAAACATTCAGTACTTC. Its protein is CASSETDRGAKNIQYF.

The DNA of the CDR3 is TGTGCCAGCAGCTTAGGCGGGGACAGGGTCACTGAAGCTTTCTTT. Its translation is CASSLGGDRVTEAFF. The chain carries TRBV11-3 and TRBJ1-1; 9 bases line up with TRBD1. The length of the CDR3 is 15 residues. Germline lookup yields CDR1 SGHNT and CDR2 YENEEA. The V gene end was trimmed by 1 base and the J gene end by 4 bases; junction bases not matched to a gene: 4.

Comments on this clone: Germline is not matched at one junction end, which may reflect a read error. DNA of the CDR3: TGTGCTAGCAGCTCCCACGGGGACACCGATCGGGAGGAGCTGTTTTTT. It codes for CASSSHGDTDREELFF. The chain links TRBV7-7 to TRBJ2-2; the D gene is possibly TRBD1 (6 bases). Germline V lookup: CDR1 SSHAT, CDR2 FNYEAQ (reference sequence). The CDR3 runs 16 residues.

A single count supports this clone. The chain uses TRBV30 and TRBJ1-3; no reliable D call. The V end was cut by 3 bases, the J end by 7 bases, with 13 bases between. This CDR3 has 13 amino acids. Germline V lookup: CDR1 GTSNPN, CDR2 SVGIG (reference sequence). The CDR3, as DNA: TGTGCCTGGAGCCCCCTCGAGCGGAACACCATATATTTT. Translated, it gives CAWSPLERNTIYF.

J is TRBJ1-4 and V is TRBV18; D uncertain. V was shortened by 7 bases and J by 7 bases, with 7 bases between the two germline ends. The CDR3 runs 11 residues. The germline CDR1 and CDR2 sequences are KGHSH and LQKENI. For the CDR3, the DNA is TGTGCCAGCTTCCAATCTGAAAAACTGTTTTTT. Encoded protein: CASFQSEKLFF.

The genes are TRBV4-2 and TRBJ1-2; no firm D call. V lost 4 bases and J 5 bases, leaving 14 bases between the germline ends. This CDR3 comprises 14 residues. CDR1 LGHNA and CDR2 YNFKEQ come from the germline V gene. The CDR3 DNA follows: TGTGCCAGCAGCCCAACGGACTCCAGTTATGGCTACACCTTC. Residues: CASSPTDSSYGYTF.

V gene TRBV6-5 combines with J gene TRBJ1-1; 7 bases map to TRBD1. The CDR3 consists of 14 residues. The germline CDR1 and CDR2 sequences are MNHEY and SVGAGI. Trimming at V came to 2 bases and at J to 6 bases, leaving 6 bases not matched to a gene. Here the CDR3 reads CASSYPDRASEAFF. Here the CDR3 DNA reads TGTGCCAGCAGTTACCCCGACAGGGCTTCTGAAGCTTTCTTT.

The chain carries TRBV6-5 and TRBJ2-7; TRBD2 agrees at 13 bases. V lost 4 bases, J lost 2 bases, and 5 bases stayed unmatched. This CDR3 has 16 amino acids. The germline CDR1 and CDR2 sequences are MNHEY and SVGAGI. In nucleotides, the CDR3 is TGTGCCAGCAGTTTGACTAGCGGGAGGAACCCCTACGAGCAGTACTTC. It specifies CASSLTSGRNPYEQYF.

The chain uses TRBV6-1 and TRBJ2-5, with 11 bases lining up with TRBD2. The CDR3 is 16 amino acids. V gave up 4 bases and J gave up 4 bases; unmatched junction bases: 8. CDR1 is MNHNS and CDR2 is SASEGT in the germline V gene. As DNA, the CDR3 is TGTGCCAGCAGTGCCTTAGCGGGAGGGAGCCCAGAGACCCAGTACTTC. It yields the protein CASSALAGGSPETQYF.

V and J are TRBV6-1 and TRBJ2-4; D gene ambiguous. V was cut by 2 bases and J by 1 base, with 9 bases left in between. This CDR3 has 15 residues. The germline gives CDR1 MNHNS, CDR2 SASEGT. CDR3 nucleotides: TGTGCCAGCAGTGAACTTTGGCGGGCCAAAAACATTCAGTACTTC. Protein product: CASSELWRAKNIQYF.

The chain recombines TRBV6-4 with TRBJ2-2; D gene unclear. The CDR3 is made up of 17 amino acids. Germline V gene lookup returns CDR1 MRHNA and CDR2 SNTAGT. Trimming pared 0 bases from V and 3 bases from J, leaving 14 bases between. CDR3 sequence (DNA): TGTGCCAGCAGTGACTCTCCCGCTAGTGCCTACACCGGGGAGCTGTTTTTT. Translated: CASSDSPASAYTGELFF.

V gene TRBV5-4 combines with J gene TRBJ1-4; the D gene is possibly TRBD1 (6 bases). The germline V gene encodes CDR1 SGHNT and CDR2 YYREEE (reference sequence). The CDR3 has 15 amino acids. The V end was cut by 1 base, the J end by 6 bases, with 13 bases between. The DNA for the CDR3 is TGTGCCAGCAGCTTGATGGGGGCCGCGGATGAAAAACTGTTTTTT. Amino acid sequence: CASSLMGAADEKLFF.

The chain carries TRBV5-1 and TRBJ1-1; 9 bases match TRBD1. CDR1 and CDR2 (germline): SGHRS, YFSETQ. This CDR3 spans 15 amino acids. V gave up 4 bases and J gave up 5 bases; unmatched junction bases: 9. The CDR3 DNA reads as TGCGCCAGCAGCCCAGGGGACAGGGCGGGGACTGAAGCTTTCTTT. Encoded protein: CASSPGDRAGTEAFF.

The chain is built from TRBV27 and TRBJ1-1; the D is unclear. Germline lookup yields CDR1 MNHEY and CDR2 SMNVEV (reference sequence). The V gene lost 4 bases and the J gene lost 5 bases, with 11 bases spanning the gap. This CDR3 is 13 amino acids long. Here the CDR3 DNA reads TGTGCCAGCAGTTCCCGCGGGGTTACTGAAGCTTTCTTT. Translating gives CASSSRGVTEAFF.

V is TRBV19 and J is TRBJ1-2; perhaps TRBD1 as D (5 bases). CDR1 is LNHDA, CDR2 SQIVND, per germline (reference sequence). V shed 3 bases and J shed 4 bases, with 15 bases lying between them. This CDR3 comprises 15 residues. The CDR3 here is CASSIPQGSVYGYTF. The CDR3 region has the DNA TGTGCCAGTAGTATTCCTCAGGGATCTGTCTATGGCTACACCTTC.